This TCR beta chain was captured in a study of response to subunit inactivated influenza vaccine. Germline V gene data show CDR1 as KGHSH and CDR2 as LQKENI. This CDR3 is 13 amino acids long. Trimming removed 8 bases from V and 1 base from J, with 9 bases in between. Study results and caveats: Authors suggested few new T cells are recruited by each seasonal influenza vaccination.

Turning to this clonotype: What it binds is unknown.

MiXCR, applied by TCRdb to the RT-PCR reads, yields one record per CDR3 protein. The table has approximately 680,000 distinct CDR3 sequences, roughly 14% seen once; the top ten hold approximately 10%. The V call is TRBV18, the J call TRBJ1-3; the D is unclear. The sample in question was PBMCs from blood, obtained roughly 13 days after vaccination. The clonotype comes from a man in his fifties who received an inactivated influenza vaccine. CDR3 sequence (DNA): TGTGCCAGCCGCGGGGATTCTGGAAACACCATATATTTT. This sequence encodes CASRGDSGNTIYF.